This T cell receptor (beta chain) was observed in a study of cytomegalovirus exposure and HLA in healthy donors. Whole-study results and caveats: While the bulk of TCR sequences proved rare, some public TCRs turned up in many donors. The study put under 200 TCR beta chains on its list as cytomegalovirus-associated.

The V segment lost 6 bases and the J segment 0 bases; nucleotides outside the gene matches: 7. CDR1 MNHNS and CDR2 SASEGT come from the germline V gene. The CDR3 runs to 15 residues. Worth noting for this clone: Its antigen is not identified.

TCRdb's copy holds only in-frame clones and misses some; the assay was immunoSEQ multiplex PCR. The sample lists about 250,000 clones, about 90% seen once, with 12% in the top ten. The chain links TRBV6-1 to TRBJ1-1; the match to TRBD1 covers 7 bases. Sequenced material: PBMCs. This clonotype originated in a man younger than 35 in good health and CMV-seropositive. The CDR3 DNA is TGTGCCAGCAGAAACTTACAGGGGATGAACACTGAAGCTTTCTTT. Encoded protein: CASRNLQGMNTEAFF.